These T cell receptor beta chains were read from a single sample in a study of vaccination and CD4 T cells after COVID-19. TCRdb analysed the PCR reads with MiXCR anew, one entry per CDR3 protein. The data hold approximately 25,000 distinct CDR3 sequences, with less than 35% observed a single time. No antigen is known for these receptors. Source: CD4+ T cells from blood, cultured in vitro, taken about 7 months after SARS-CoV-2 vaccination. The receptors here all came from a human donor who had recovered from COVID-19. The CDR3 runs from the conserved cysteine through the conserved F or W. A D gene is named only where the DNA matches it firmly. Size tells how often a clone was seen (once, few, many) or the class of an expanded clone, and some rows leave it out.

.	TRBJ2-5	TRBV29-1	.	CSVNREWETQYF	TGCAGCGTGAACAGGGAGTGGGAGACCCAGTACTTC
.	TRBJ2-7	TRBV20-1	.	CSAQGRSYEQYF	TGCAGTGCCCAGGGACGGTCCTACGAGCAGTACTTC
.	TRBJ1-5	TRBV19	.	CASSTLSLQVSGGNQPQHF	TGTGCCAGTAGTACCCTCTCCCTCCAAGTCTCAGGGGGCAATCAGCCCCAGCATTTT
few	TRBJ2-3	TRBV28	.	CASRSEGGNTDTQYF	TGTGCCAGCAGGTCGGAGGGCGGGAACACAGATACGCAGTATTTT
.	TRBJ2-7	TRBV6-2/TRBV6-3	.	CASSYGGAHEQYF	TGTGCCAGCAGTTATGGAGGGGCGCACGAGCAGTACTTC
.	TRBJ2-1	TRBV28	TRBD2	CASSLGLAGGFYNEQFF	TGTGCCAGCAGTCTGGGACTAGCGGGAGGGTTCTACAATGAGCAGTTCTTC
.	TRBJ1-6	TRBV9	.	CASSEGWYSPLHF	TGTGCCAGCAGCGAAGGGTGGTATTCACCCCTCCACTTT
medium-sized	TRBJ2-7	TRBV6-1	TRBD1	CASSAGQFYEQYF	TGTGCCAGCAGTGCGGGACAGTTCTACGAGCAGTACTTC
few	TRBJ2-5	TRBV19	TRBD2	CASSRGSGTNKETQYF	TGTGCCAGTAGTCGCGGGAGTGGGACGAACAAAGAGACCCAGTACTTC
.	TRBJ2-5	TRBV4-1	.	CASSQYRGGGQETQYF	TGCGCCAGCAGCCAATACCGAGGGGGGGGTCAAGAGACCCAGTACTTC
few	TRBJ1-2	TRBV12-2	.	CASRLAYQGMDNYGYTF	TGTGCAAGTCGCTTAGCCTATCAGGGGATGGATAACTATGGCTACACCTTC
.	TRBJ2-1	TRBV11-3	.	CASSFRTTVYNEQFF	TGTGCCAGCAGCTTTCGCACCACAGTCTACAATGAGCAGTTCTTC
.	TRBJ1-2	TRBV18	.	CASSPGAGGGYTF	TGTGCCAGCTCACCAGGGGCGGGAGGTGGCTACACCTTC
few	TRBJ1-5	TRBV7-2	.	CASSPQSGGFDQPQHF	TGTGCCAGCAGCCCGCAGAGTGGGGGGTTTGATCAGCCCCAGCATTTT
few	TRBJ2-1	TRBV20-1	TRBD2	CSARGLAGVDEQFF	TGCAGTGCTAGGGGACTAGCGGGAGTGGATGAGCAGTTCTTC
.	TRBJ1-3	TRBV7-9	.	CASSLSADGNTIYF	TGTGCCAGCAGCTTAAGTGCAGATGGAAACACCATATATTTT
few	TRBJ1-6	TRBV20-1	TRBD1	CSASGDSYSPLHF	TGCAGTGCTAGTGGGGACAGTTATTCACCCCTCCACTTT
.	TRBJ1-1	TRBV20-1	TRBD1	CSSNDRANTEAFF	TGCAGTTCAAACGACAGGGCGAACACTGAAGCTTTCTTT
.	TRBJ2-2	TRBV7-9	TRBD2	CASSRLAVNTGELFF	TGTGCCAGCAGCCGGCTAGCGGTGAACACCGGGGAGCTGTTTTTT
.	TRBJ2-2	TRBV20-1	.	CSAYIAWTSNTGELFF	TGCAGTGCTTACATAGCGTGGACTTCAAATACCGGGGAGCTGTTTTTT
.	TRBJ2-5	TRBV5-6	.	CASSLRFIQETQYF	TGTGCCAGCAGCTTAAGGTTTATCCAAGAGACCCAGTACTTC
.	TRBJ2-7	TRBV12-3/TRBV12-4	.	CASKRASSYEQYF	TGTGCCAGCAAAAGGGCTTCTTCCTACGAGCAGTACTTC
.	TRBJ2-7	TRBV20-1	TRBD2	CSAISGNLYEQYF	TGCAGTGCTATTAGCGGGAACCTCTACGAGCAGTACTTC
few	TRBJ2-5	TRBV4-1	TRBD2	CASSQPGLADRRETQYF	TGCGCCAGCAGCCAGCCGGGACTAGCCGATCGTAGGGAGACCCAGTACTTC
.	TRBJ2-7	TRBV2	.	CASSYSAYEQYF	TGTGCCAGCAGTTACTCAGCCTACGAGCAGTACTTC
.	TRBJ2-1	TRBV20-1	TRBD2	CSARSLAGAYNEQFF	TGCAGTGCTAGATCTCTAGCGGGAGCGTACAATGAGCAGTTCTTC
few	TRBJ2-3	TRBV7-2	.	CASSLATDTQYF	TGTGCCAGCAGCTTAGCCACAGATACGCAGTATTTT
.	TRBJ1-2	TRBV28	TRBD1	CASRGQGANGYTF	TGTGCCAGCCGGGGACAGGGGGCAAACGGCTACACCTTC
few	TRBJ2-1	TRBV7-8	TRBD1	CASSLFGTGVNEQFF	TGTGCCAGCAGCTTATTCGGGACAGGGGTTAATGAGCAGTTCTTC
.	TRBJ1-2	TRBV4-3	.	CASSQVLGGRGYTF	TGCGCCAGCAGCCAAGTCTTGGGAGGCAGGGGCTACACCTTC
.	TRBJ1-1	TRBV6-2/TRBV6-3	.	CASSSQGVGLTEAFF	TGTGCCAGCAGTTCCCAGGGAGTAGGTCTCACTGAAGCTTTCTTT
.	TRBJ2-3	TRBV29-1	.	CSGYRADTQYF	TGCAGCGGATACAGGGCAGATACGCAGTATTTT
.	TRBJ2-5	TRBV6-1	TRBD1	CASSRTGKETQYF	TGTGCCAGCAGTCGGACAGGGAAAGAGACCCAGTACTTC
.	TRBJ1-2	TRBV21-1	.	CASSREGANYGYTF	TGTGCCAGCAGCAGGGAGGGGGCGAATTATGGCTACACCTTC
few	TRBJ2-7	TRBV6-2/TRBV6-3	TRBD2	CASSGRERDSYEQYF	TGTGCCAGCAGCGGCAGGGAGCGGGACTCCTACGAGCAGTACTTC